This T cell receptor (beta chain) came from a study of T cell responses to AZD1222 COVID-19 vaccine. To note about this clone: Other DNA sequences in this sample translate to the same CDR3.

This CDR3 is built from 12 residues. Germline lookup yields CDR1 SQVTM and CDR2 ANQGSEA. Losses at the gene ends were 5 bases for V and 8 bases for J; bases not matched to a gene: 3. Repertoires were generated with immunoSEQ multiplex PCR, while TCRdb's copy carries only in-frame clones and drops some. The table lists about 130,000 clones, roughly 85% of them singletons. Here the sequenced sample was peripheral blood, taken 28 days after the second dose of the MenACWY control vaccine. This chain uses TRBV29-1 with TRBJ1-4; 9 bases line up with TRBD1. This TCR was recovered from an adult who received the MenACWY meningococcal vaccine as a control. CDR3 amino acids: CSVKDRGEKLFF. The DNA of the CDR3 is TGCAGCGTTAAGGACAGGGGAGAAAAACTGTTTTTT.